A selection of T cell receptor beta chains follows, all from one sample in a study of T-cell memory formation after mild COVID-19. TCRdb ran MiXCR on the 5' RACE reads and lists one entry per CDR3 protein. Of hundreds of thousands of distinct CDR3 sequences in the sample, around a sixth were seen once. Sequenced material: PBMCs or a T cell subset sorted from them (not recorded which). These receptors came from an adult woman who had mild COVID-19 (a few samples of this study predate the infection). Cell type and time point are not known. CDR3s include the opening cysteine and the closing phenylalanine or tryptophan. Each record gives: J gene, clone size, V gene, D gene, CDR3 DNA, CDR3 protein. The D gene is left open where the match is weak. Clone size is given for some rows only: seen once, a few or many times, or a class if the clone is expanded.

TRBJ1-3	NA	TRBV7-9	NA	TGTGCCAGCAGCTTAGGACCAGGCGATACATTTCACTCTGGAAACACCATATATTTT	CASSLGPGDTFHSGNTIYF
TRBJ2-1	NA	TRBV5-5	TRBD1	TGTGCCAGCAGCCGTCGGGACAGCCTGTCCTACAATGAGCAGTTCTTC	CASSRRDSLSYNEQFF
TRBJ2-1	NA	TRBV7-8	TRBD2	TGTGCCAGCAGCTCGGGACTACGTTTTGTCAATGAGCAGTTCTTC	CASSSGLRFVNEQFF
TRBJ2-1	NA	TRBV5-1	TRBD2	TGCGCCAGCAGCGCGAGCGGGGGGGAGGGGCGTGAGCAGTTCTTC	CASSASGGEGREQFF
TRBJ1-6	many	TRBV12-3/TRBV12-4	NA	TGTGCCAGCAGTTTAGTCCGAGGGGGGGCCATCTATAATTCACCCCTCCACTTT	CASSLVRGGAIYNSPLHF
TRBJ2-1	few	TRBV5-5	NA	TGTGCCAGCAGCCGCAGTACAGGGATGTTAACCTTAGAGCTTCAGCAGTTCTTC	CASSRSTGMLTLELQQFF
TRBJ2-5	NA	TRBV3-1	TRBD1	TGTGCCAGCAGCCAAGAGTGGACAGGGCAAGAGACCCAGTACTTC	CASSQEWTGQETQYF
TRBJ2-7	few	TRBV6-2/TRBV6-3	NA	TGTGCCAGCAGCCCCCAGTCGGACGGGTTCTCCTACGAGCAGTACTTC	CASSPQSDGFSYEQYF
TRBJ2-1	NA	TRBV6-5	NA	TGTGCCAGCAGTTCCCAAACTAGAGGAGTTTACAATGAGCAGTTCTTC	CASSSQTRGVYNEQFF
TRBJ2-3	few	TRBV5-1	NA	TGCGCCAGCAGCCCGGGACACCCAGGGCCAGATACGCAGTATTTT	CASSPGHPGPDTQYF